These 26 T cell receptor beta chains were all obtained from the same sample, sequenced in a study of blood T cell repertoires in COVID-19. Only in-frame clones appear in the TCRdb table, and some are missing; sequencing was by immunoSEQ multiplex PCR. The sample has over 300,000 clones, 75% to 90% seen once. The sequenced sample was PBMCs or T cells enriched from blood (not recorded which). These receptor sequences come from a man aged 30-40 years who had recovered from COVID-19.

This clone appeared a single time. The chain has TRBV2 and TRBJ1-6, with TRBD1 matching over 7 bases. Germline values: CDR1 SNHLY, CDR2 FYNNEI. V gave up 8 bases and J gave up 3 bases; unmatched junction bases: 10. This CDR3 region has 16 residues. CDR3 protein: CASGWDSQLYNSPLHF. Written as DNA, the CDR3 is TGTGCCAGCGGATGGGACAGCCAACTCTATAATTCACCCCTCCACTTT.

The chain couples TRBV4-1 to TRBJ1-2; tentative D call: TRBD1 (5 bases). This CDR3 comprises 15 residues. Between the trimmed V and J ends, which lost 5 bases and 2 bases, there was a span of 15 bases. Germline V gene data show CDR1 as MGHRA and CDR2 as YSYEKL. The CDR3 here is CASSGRDGLNYGYTF. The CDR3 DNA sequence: TGCGCCAGCAGCGGGAGGGACGGTTTAAACTATGGCTACACCTTC.

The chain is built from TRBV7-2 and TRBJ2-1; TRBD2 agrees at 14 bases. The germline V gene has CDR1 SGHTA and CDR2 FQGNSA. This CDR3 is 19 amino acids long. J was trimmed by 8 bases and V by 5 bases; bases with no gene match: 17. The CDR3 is CASSLPTRTSGGKMDEQFF. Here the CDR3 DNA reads TGTGCCAGCAGCCTCCCCACTAGGACTAGCGGGGGGAAAATGGATGAGCAGTTCTTC. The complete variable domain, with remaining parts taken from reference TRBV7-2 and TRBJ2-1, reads GAGVSQSPSNKVTEKGKDVELRCDPISGHTALYWYRQSLGQGLEFLIYFQGNSAPDKSGLPSDRFSAERTGGSVSTLTIQRTQQEDSAVYLCASSLPTRTSGGKMDEQFFGPGTRLTVL.

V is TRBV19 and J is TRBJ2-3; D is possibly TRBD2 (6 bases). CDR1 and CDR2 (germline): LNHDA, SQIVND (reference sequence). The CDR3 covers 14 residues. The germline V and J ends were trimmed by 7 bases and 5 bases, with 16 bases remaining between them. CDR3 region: CASKDRDFKDTQYF. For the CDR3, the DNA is TGTGCCAGTAAAGACCGGGACTTTAAAGATACGCAGTATTTT.

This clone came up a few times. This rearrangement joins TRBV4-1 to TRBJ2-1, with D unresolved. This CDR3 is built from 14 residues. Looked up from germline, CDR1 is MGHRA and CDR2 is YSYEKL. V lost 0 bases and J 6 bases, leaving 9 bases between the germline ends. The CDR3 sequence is CASSQEMAANEQFF. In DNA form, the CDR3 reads TGCGCCAGCAGCCAAGAAATGGCGGCCAATGAGCAGTTCTTC.

CDR3 protein: CASSLEPSGAGEQFF. CDR3 sequence (DNA): TGTGCCAGCAGCTTAGAGCCTAGCGGGGCAGGGGAGCAGTTCTTC. The chain couples TRBV11-2 to TRBJ2-1; 9 bases fit TRBD2. Trimming took 0 bases from V and 10 from J; bases not matched to a gene: 7. CDR3 size: 15 residues. Germline lookup yields CDR1 SGHAT and CDR2 FQNNGV.

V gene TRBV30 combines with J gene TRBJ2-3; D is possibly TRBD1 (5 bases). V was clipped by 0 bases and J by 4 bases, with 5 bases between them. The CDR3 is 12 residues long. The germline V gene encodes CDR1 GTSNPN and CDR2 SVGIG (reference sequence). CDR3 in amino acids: CAWSVGADTQYF. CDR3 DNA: TGTGCCTGGAGTGTAGGGGCAGATACGCAGTATTTT.

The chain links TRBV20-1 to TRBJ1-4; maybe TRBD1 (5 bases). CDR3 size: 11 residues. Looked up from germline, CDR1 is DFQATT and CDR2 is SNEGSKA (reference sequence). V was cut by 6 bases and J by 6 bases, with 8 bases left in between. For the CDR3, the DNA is TGCAGTGCCCCAGGGTATGAAAAACTGTTTTTT. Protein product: CSAPGYEKLFF.

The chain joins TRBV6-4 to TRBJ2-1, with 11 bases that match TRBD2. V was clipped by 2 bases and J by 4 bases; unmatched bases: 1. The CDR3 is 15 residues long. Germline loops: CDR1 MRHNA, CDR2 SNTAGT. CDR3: CASSDRTSGYNEQFF. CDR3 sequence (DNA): TGTGCCAGCAGTGACCGGACTAGCGGGTACAATGAGCAGTTCTTC.

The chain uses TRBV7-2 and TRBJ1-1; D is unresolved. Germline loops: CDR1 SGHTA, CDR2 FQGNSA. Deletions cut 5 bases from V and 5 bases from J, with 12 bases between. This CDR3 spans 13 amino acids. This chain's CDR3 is CASSPGYATEAFF. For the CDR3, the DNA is TGTGCCAGCAGCCCGGGGTACGCTACTGAAGCTTTCTTT.

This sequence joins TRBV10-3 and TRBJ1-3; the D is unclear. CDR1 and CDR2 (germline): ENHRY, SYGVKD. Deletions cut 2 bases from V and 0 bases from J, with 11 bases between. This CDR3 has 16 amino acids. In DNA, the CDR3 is TGTGCCATCAGTGAGGCCGGCAGCGCCTCTGGAAACACCATATATTTT. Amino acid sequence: CAISEAGSASGNTIYF.

The CDR3 spells CASSHLAGDTGELFF. The CDR3 DNA follows: TGTGCCAGCAGCCACCTAGCGGGGGATACCGGGGAGCTGTTTTTT. V and J are TRBV4-2 and TRBJ2-2; 10 nucleotides align to TRBD2. Germline CDR1 LGHNA, CDR2 YNFKEQ. The CDR3 is made up of 15 amino acids. Trimming cost V 3 bases and J 5 bases; bases outside gene matches: 3.

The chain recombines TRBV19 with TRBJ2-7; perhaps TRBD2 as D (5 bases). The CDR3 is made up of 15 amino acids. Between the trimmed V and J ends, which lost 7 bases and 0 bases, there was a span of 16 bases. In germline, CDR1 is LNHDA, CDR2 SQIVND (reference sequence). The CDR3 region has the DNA TGTGCCAGTAAATTACGGACTTCCGACTCCTACGAGCAGTACTTC. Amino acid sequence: CASKLRTSDSYEQYF.

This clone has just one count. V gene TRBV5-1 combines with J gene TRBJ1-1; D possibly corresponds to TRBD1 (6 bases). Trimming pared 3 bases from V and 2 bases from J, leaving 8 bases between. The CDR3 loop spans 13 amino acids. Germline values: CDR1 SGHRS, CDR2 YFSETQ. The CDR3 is CASSWGLNTEAFF. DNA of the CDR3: TGCGCCAGCAGCTGGGGGCTTAACACTGAAGCTTTCTTT.

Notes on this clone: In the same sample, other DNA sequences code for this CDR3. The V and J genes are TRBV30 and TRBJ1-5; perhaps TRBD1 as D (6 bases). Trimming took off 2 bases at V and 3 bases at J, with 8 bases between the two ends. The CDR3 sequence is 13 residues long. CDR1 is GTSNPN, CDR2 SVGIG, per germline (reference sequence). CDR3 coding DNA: TGTGCCTGGAGTCGACAGGACAATCAGCCCCAGCATTTT. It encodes CAWSRQDNQPQHF.

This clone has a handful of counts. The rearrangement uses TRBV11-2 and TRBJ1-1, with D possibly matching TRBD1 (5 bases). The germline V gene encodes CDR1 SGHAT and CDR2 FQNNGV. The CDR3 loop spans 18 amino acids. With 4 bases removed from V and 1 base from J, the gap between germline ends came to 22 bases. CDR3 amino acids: CASSSLGVFVPSNTEAFF. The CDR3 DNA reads TGTGCCAGCAGCTCGTTAGGGGTATTCGTGCCGTCGAACACTGAAGCTTTCTTT.

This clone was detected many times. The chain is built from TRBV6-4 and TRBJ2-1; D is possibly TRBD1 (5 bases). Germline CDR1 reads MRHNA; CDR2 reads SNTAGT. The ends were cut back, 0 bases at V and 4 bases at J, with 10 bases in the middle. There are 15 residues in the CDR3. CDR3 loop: CASSDSPDSYNEQFF. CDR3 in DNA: TGTGCCAGCAGTGACTCCCCCGACAGTTACAATGAGCAGTTCTTC.

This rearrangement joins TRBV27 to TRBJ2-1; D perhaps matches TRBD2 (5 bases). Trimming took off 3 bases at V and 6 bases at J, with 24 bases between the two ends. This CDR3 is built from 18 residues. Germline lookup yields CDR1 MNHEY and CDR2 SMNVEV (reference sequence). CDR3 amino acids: CASSFGVSGMYSINEQFF. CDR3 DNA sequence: TGTGCCAGCAGTTTTGGGGTTTCGGGAATGTACAGTATCAATGAGCAGTTCTTC.

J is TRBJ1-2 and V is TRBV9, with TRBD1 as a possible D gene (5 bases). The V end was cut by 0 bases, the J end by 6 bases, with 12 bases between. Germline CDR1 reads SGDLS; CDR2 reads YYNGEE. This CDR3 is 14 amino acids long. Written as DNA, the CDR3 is TGTGCCAGCAGCGTAGGGGGCGGCATTAATGGCTACACCTTC. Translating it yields CASSVGGGINGYTF.

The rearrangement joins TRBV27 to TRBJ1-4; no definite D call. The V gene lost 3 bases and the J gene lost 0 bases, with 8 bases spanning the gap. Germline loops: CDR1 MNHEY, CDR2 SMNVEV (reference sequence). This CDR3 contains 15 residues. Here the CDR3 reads CASSFAVPTNEKLFF. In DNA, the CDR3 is TGTGCCAGCAGTTTCGCAGTACCAACTAATGAAAAACTGTTTTTT.

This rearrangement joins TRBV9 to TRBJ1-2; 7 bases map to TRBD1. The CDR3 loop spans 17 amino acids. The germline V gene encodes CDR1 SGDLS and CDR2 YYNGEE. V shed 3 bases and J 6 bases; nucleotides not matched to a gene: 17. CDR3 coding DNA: TGTGCCAGCAGCGGATATAGGGGGACAGCTAGTGGGGATGGCTACACCTTC. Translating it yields CASSGYRGTASGDGYTF.

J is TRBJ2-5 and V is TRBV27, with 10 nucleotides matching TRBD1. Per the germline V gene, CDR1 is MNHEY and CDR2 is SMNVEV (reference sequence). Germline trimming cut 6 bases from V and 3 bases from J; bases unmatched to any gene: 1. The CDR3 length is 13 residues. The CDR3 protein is CASRGQGEETQYF. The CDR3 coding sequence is TGTGCCAGCAGAGGACAGGGGGAAGAGACCCAGTACTTC.

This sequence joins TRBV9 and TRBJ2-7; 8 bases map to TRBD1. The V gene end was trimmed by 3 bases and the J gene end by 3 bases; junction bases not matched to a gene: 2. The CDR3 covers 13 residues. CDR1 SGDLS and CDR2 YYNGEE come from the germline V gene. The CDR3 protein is CASSGGTGYEQYF. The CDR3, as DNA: TGTGCCAGCAGCGGAGGGACAGGCTACGAGCAGTACTTC. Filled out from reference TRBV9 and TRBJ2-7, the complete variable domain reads DSGVTQTPKHLITATGQRVTLRCSPRSGDLSVYWYQQSLDQGLQFLIQYYNGEERAKGNILERFSAQQFPDLHSELNLSSLELGDSALYFCASSGGTGYEQYFGPGTRLTVT.

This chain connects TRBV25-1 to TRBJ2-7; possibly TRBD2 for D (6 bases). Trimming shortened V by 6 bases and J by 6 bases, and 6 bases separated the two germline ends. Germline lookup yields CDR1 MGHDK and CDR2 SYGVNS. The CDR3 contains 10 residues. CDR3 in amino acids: CASRGGEQYF. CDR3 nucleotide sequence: TGTGCCAGCAGGGGGGGCGAGCAGTACTTC.

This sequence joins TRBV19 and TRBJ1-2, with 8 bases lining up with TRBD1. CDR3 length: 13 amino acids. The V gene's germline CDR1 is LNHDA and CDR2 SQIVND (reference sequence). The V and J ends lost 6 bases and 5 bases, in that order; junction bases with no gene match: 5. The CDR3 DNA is TGTGCCAGTAGCGGACAGGGAGAATATGGCTACACCTTC. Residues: CASSGQGEYGYTF.

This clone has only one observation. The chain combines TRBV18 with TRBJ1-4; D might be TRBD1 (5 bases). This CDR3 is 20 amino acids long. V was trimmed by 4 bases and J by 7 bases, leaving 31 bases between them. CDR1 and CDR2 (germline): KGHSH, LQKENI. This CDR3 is CASSLAPLTSGSRQGEKLFF. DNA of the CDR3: TGTGCCAGCTCACTCGCCCCCTTAACTAGCGGTTCTCGCCAGGGTGAAAAACTGTTTTTT. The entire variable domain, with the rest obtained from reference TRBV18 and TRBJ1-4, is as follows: NAGVMQNPRHLVRRRGQEARLRCSPMKGHSHVYWYRQLPEEGLKFMVYLQKENIIDESGMPKERFSAEFPKEGPSILRIQQVVRGDSAAYFCASSLAPLTSGSRQGEKLFFGSGTQLSVL.